Below are 21 T cell receptor beta chains sequenced from a single sample in a study of shared clonotypes between healthy human individuals. Profiling relied on immunoSEQ multiplex PCR, and the TCRdb table lists in-frame clones only, not all of them. The sample holds 550,000 to 750,000 clones; around 90% are singletons and the top ten take 24%. Naive CD8 populations comprised CD45RO-negative cells positively selected for CCR7, excluding terminally differentiated effector memory CD45RA+ cells. The sample consisted of naive CD8+ T cells sorted from blood. The receptors were sampled from a young man in good health.

V gene TRBV11-2 combines with J gene TRBJ1-5; unclear D gene. The V gene's germline CDR1 is SGHAT and CDR2 FQNNGV. V gave up 1 base and J gave up 6 bases, with 7 bases separating them. This CDR3 is 13 amino acids long. The CDR3 loop reads CASSLGRSQPQHF. In DNA form, the CDR3 reads TGTGCCAGCAGCTTAGGGCGGTCTCAGCCCCAGCATTTT.

As to this clone: In the same sample, other DNA sequences code for this CDR3. V and J are TRBV27 and TRBJ2-7; 7 nucleotides align to TRBD1. From germline, CDR1 is MNHEY and CDR2 SMNVEV (reference sequence). The CDR3 contains 14 residues. V trimming: 3 bases; J trimming: 2 bases; junction bases outside the gene matches: 4. CDR3 sequence (DNA): TGTGCCAGCAGTTTCTTGGACAGGACCTACGAGCAGTACTTC. Amino acid sequence: CASSFLDRTYEQYF.

The chain has TRBV29-1 and TRBJ2-7; perhaps TRBD2 as D (6 bases). Germline V gene sequence: CDR1 SQVTM, CDR2 ANQGSEA. The ends were cut back, 6 bases at V and 2 bases at J, with 11 bases in the middle. The length of the CDR3 is 12 residues. CDR3 nucleotides: TGCAGCGTCTGGGAGGCAACCTACGAGCAGTACTTC. Translating it yields CSVWEATYEQYF.

This clone has just one count. The rearrangement uses TRBV5-4 and TRBJ1-2; D unclear. The CDR3 contains 11 residues. Trimming left V 4 bases short and J 0 bases short, with 1 base between. CDR1 SGHNT and CDR2 YYREEE come from the germline V gene (reference sequence). The CDR3 bases are TGTGCCAGCAGCCCTAACTATGGCTACACCTTC. This gives the protein CASSPNYGYTF.

CDR3 sequence (DNA): TGTGCCAGCAGCCCGCGACAGGGGGCACTAAAACTGTTTTTT. This gives the protein CASSPRQGALKLFF. This chain connects TRBV7-8 to TRBJ1-4, with 10 positions matching TRBD1. From germline, CDR1 is SGHVS and CDR2 FQNEAQ. This CDR3 has 14 amino acids. V shed 5 bases, J shed 10 bases, and the junction held 7 bases outside the gene matches.

The rearrangement joins TRBV11-2 to TRBJ2-5; no firm D call. The CDR3 has 14 amino acids. Germline-derived CDR1 and CDR2 are SGHAT and FQNNGV. V was pared by 1 base and J by 0 bases, with 6 bases between. The CDR3 loop is CASSLVGNQETQYF. The CDR3 coding sequence is TGTGCCAGCAGCTTAGTTGGAAACCAAGAGACCCAGTACTTC.

This sequence joins TRBV29-1 and TRBJ2-7; 8 nucleotides agree with TRBD2. The CDR3 has 16 amino acids. J gave up 4 bases and V 0 bases, and 11 bases lay outside the gene matches. CDR1 and CDR2 (germline): SQVTM, ANQGSEA. CDR3 DNA sequence: TGCAGCGTTGAAGAAGCGGGGGAGGGGGACCTTTACGAGCAGTACTTC. Encoded protein: CSVEEAGEGDLYEQYF.

The chain has TRBV5-6 and TRBJ2-1, with TRBD2 matching 7 bases. J was trimmed by 2 bases and V by 0 bases; bases with no gene match: 2. The germline CDR1 and CDR2 sequences are SGHDT and YYEEEE. This CDR3 comprises 15 residues. The CDR3 spells CASSLGGSAYNEQFF. CDR3 bases: TGTGCCAGCAGCTTGGGCGGGAGCGCCTACAATGAGCAGTTCTTC.

The rearrangement uses TRBV5-4 and TRBJ2-1, with 9 bases lining up with TRBD2. The CDR3 length is 18 residues. J was trimmed by 0 bases and V by 4 bases; bases with no gene match: 11. The germline V gene encodes CDR1 SGHNT and CDR2 YYREEE (reference sequence). The DNA for the CDR3 is TGTGCCAGCAGCGGTGGGACTAGCTTAGGGGCCTCCTACAATGAGCAGTTCTTC. Protein product: CASSGGTSLGASYNEQFF.

The chain couples TRBV28 to TRBJ2-7, with D perhaps TRBD1 (6 bases). V shed 6 bases and J shed 6 bases, with 27 bases lying between them. The CDR3 is made up of 17 amino acids. Germline CDR1 reads MDHEN; CDR2 reads SYDVKM. The CDR3 protein is CASSLGTPTGYGSEQYF. The CDR3, as DNA: TGTGCCAGCAGCTTAGGCACTCCAACAGGGTACGGAAGCGAGCAGTACTTC.

The chain uses TRBV7-8 and TRBJ2-1; D is unresolved. V lost 3 bases and J lost 4, with 7 bases in between. The CDR3 runs to 13 residues. Germline V gene data show CDR1 as SGHVS and CDR2 as FQNEAQ. The CDR3 bases are TGTGCCAGCAGCTTCGGAATGTACAATGAGCAGTTCTTC. Encoded protein: CASSFGMYNEQFF.

The gene calls are TRBV11-3 and TRBJ2-3; 9 bases align to TRBD2. Germline V CDR1 and CDR2: SGHNT, YENEEA. The CDR3 consists of 16 residues. Trimming took 0 bases from V and 2 from J; bases not matched to a gene: 3. CDR3 bases: TGTGCCAGCAGCTTAGAGGCGGGAGGGCCCACAGATACGCAGTATTTT. It translates to CASSLEAGGPTDTQYF.

As regards this clone: Within the sample, other DNA sequences also encode this same CDR3. The rearrangement links TRBV29-1 to TRBJ1-1; D remains ambiguous. Germline V CDR1 and CDR2: SQVTM, ANQGSEA. V was clipped by 1 base and J by 0 bases, with 3 bases between them. The CDR3 runs 12 residues. CDR3 sequence: CSVEVVNTEAFF. CDR3 DNA: TGCAGCGTTGAAGTCGTGAACACTGAAGCTTTCTTT.

The rearrangement joins TRBV28 to TRBJ2-7; D may be TRBD1 (5 bases). The V end was cut by 4 bases, the J end by 7 bases, with 14 bases between. From germline, CDR1 is MDHEN and CDR2 SYDVKM. The CDR3 is made up of 13 amino acids. The CDR3 reads CASSSLSGREQYF. CDR3 coding DNA: TGTGCCAGCAGTTCCCTGTCAGGGCGGGAGCAGTACTTC. Full variable domain (rest looked up from reference TRBV28 and TRBJ2-7): DVKVTQSSRYLVKRTGEKVFLECVQDMDHENMFWYRQDPGLGLRLIYFSYDVKMKEKGDIPEGYSVSREKKERFSLILESASTNQTSMYLCASSSLSGREQYFGPGTRLTVT.

The chain is built from TRBV7-9 and TRBJ2-7; 8 bases align to TRBD1. CDR1 and CDR2 (germline): SEHNR, FQNEAQ (reference sequence). The CDR3 runs to 14 residues. Germline trimming cut 4 bases from V and 2 bases from J; bases unmatched to any gene: 4. CDR3 DNA: TGTGCCAGCAGCTCACCGGGACAGGCCTACGAGCAGTACTTC. This translates into CASSSPGQAYEQYF.

This clone was recorded once. The chain recombines TRBV19 with TRBJ2-2; no firm D call. V was shortened by 6 bases and J by 6 bases, with 11 bases between the two germline ends. CDR1 LNHDA and CDR2 SQIVND come from the germline V gene (reference sequence). The CDR3 totals 13 residues. Written as DNA, the CDR3 is TGTGCCAGTAGCCCACCGACGGCCGGGGAGCTGTTTTTT. This codes for CASSPPTAGELFF.

V gene TRBV28 combines with J gene TRBJ2-7; weak D call: TRBD1 (6 bases). Trimming pared 4 bases from V and 2 bases from J, leaving 15 bases between. Germline lookup yields CDR1 MDHEN and CDR2 SYDVKM. The CDR3 has 15 amino acids. In DNA, the CDR3 is TGTGCCAGCAGTTCCTCAGGGACACCCGCCTACGAGCAGTACTTC. Protein product: CASSSSGTPAYEQYF.

Points on this clone: The identical CDR3 is also encoded by other nucleotide sequences in the sample. This chain joins TRBV7-9 and TRBJ2-7, with D perhaps matching TRBD1 (6 bases). The CDR3 contains 13 residues. Germline values: CDR1 SEHNR, CDR2 FQNEAQ (reference sequence). V gave up 5 bases and J gave up 1 base, with 9 bases separating them. The CDR3: CASSPGVSYEQYF. CDR3 sequence (DNA): TGTGCCAGCAGCCCAGGGGTATCCTACGAGCAGTACTTC. Based on the CDR3 plus reference TRBV7-9 and TRBJ2-7, the full variable domain is DTGVSQNPRHKITKRGQNVTFRCDPISEHNRLYWYRQTLGQGPEFLTYFQNEAQLEKSRLLSDRFSAERPKGSFSTLEIQRTEQGDSAMYLCASSPGVSYEQYFGPGTRLTVT.

This clone was found once. The CDR3 reads CASSPPGGGVQPQHF. CDR3 coding DNA: TGTGCCAGCTCACCACCCGGAGGGGGCGTTCAGCCCCAGCATTTT. This chain connects TRBV18 to TRBJ1-5, with 7 bases identical to TRBD1. J gave up 6 bases and V 0 bases, and 5 bases lay outside the gene matches. CDR1 is KGHSH, CDR2 LQKENI, per germline. The CDR3 has 15 residues.

As concerns this clone: It is likely a read error: a sequence one base away is far more abundant. The V and J genes are TRBV18 and TRBJ2-3; D perhaps matches TRBD2 (7 bases). The CDR3 totals 14 residues. CDR1 is KGHSH and CDR2 is LQKENI in the germline V gene. The chain's CDR3 is CASPPVLSGGSQYF. CDR3 nucleotide sequence: TGTGCCAGCCCACCAGTTTTATCGGGGGGCTCGCAGTATTTT.

The J gene is TRBJ2-7, the V gene TRBV30; 7 positions agree with TRBD2. From germline, CDR1 is GTSNPN and CDR2 SVGIG (reference sequence). The CDR3 contains 13 residues. Germline trimming cut 7 bases from V and 0 bases from J; bases unmatched to any gene: 6. The chain's CDR3 is CASRGGHSYEQYF. CDR3 bases: TGTGCCTCGAGGGGAGGGCACTCCTACGAGCAGTACTTC. The full variable domain, with the rest looked up from reference TRBV30 and TRBJ2-7, is SQTIHQWPATLVQPVGSPLSLECTVEGTSNPNLYWYRQAAGRGLQLLFYSVGIGQISSEVPQNLSASRPQDRQFILSSKKLLLSDSGFYLCASRGGHSYEQYFGPGTRLTVT.